These 28 T cell receptor beta chains were all obtained from the same sample, sequenced in a study of T cells in Graves' hyperthyroidism and ophthalmopathy. TCR beta CDR3 regions were amplified from RNA transcripts. HTBI primers were used for first-round RT-PCR of the TCR CDR3. Using its own MiXCR run on the multiplex PCR reads, TCRdb lists one record per CDR3 protein. The sample yields 500,000 to 750,000 distinct CDR3 sequences, approximately 44% seen once. The sample consisted of peripheral blood or thyroid tissue (not recorded which). Receptor source: a woman younger than 35 with Graves' hyperthyroidism.

V gene TRBV20-1 combines with J gene TRBJ2-7, with D possibly matching TRBD1 (6 bases). The CDR3 is 18 residues long. Trimming shortened V by 0 bases and J by 3 bases, and 24 bases separated the two germline ends. Germline CDR1 reads DFQATT; CDR2 reads SNEGSKA (reference sequence). The CDR3 bases are TGCAGTGCTAGAGATATATCCCAAGGGGGAGTCTACTTCTACGAGCAGTACTTC. It codes for CSARDISQGGVYFYEQYF.

This clonotype was counted at least ten times. CDR3 sequence: CSAREPRGRSTNEKLFF. CDR3 DNA: TGCAGTGCTAGAGAGCCCAGGGGGCGGTCAACTAATGAAAAACTGTTTTTT. V usage is TRBV20-1 and J usage is TRBJ1-4, with TRBD1 identical over 8 bases. V shed 0 bases and J 0 bases; nucleotides not matched to a gene: 6. The CDR3 has 17 amino acids. From germline, CDR1 is DFQATT and CDR2 SNEGSKA (reference sequence).

V gene TRBV5-5 combines with J gene TRBJ1-1, with a possible D match to TRBD1 (5 bases). Germline assignment: CDR1 SGHKS and CDR2 YYEKEE (reference sequence). V lost 4 bases and J lost 3, with 19 bases in between. The CDR3 sequence is 16 residues long. CDR3 sequence reads: CASSPGTALAYTEAFF. The DNA of the CDR3 is TGTGCCAGCAGCCCGGGGACGGCCCTTGCCTACACTGAAGCTTTCTTT.

The chain is built from TRBV6-5 and TRBJ1-1; 10 nucleotides match TRBD1. The germline CDR1 and CDR2 sequences are MNHEY and SVGAGI. J was trimmed by 0 bases and V by 2 bases; bases with no gene match: 3. The CDR3 totals 16 residues. The CDR3 is CASSYGTGAVNTEAFF. CDR3 bases: TGTGCCAGCAGTTACGGGACAGGGGCGGTGAACACTGAAGCTTTCTTT.

This clonotype appeared a few times. The chain uses TRBV12-3 or TRBV12-4 and TRBJ2-7; 8 nucleotides align to TRBD2. V dropped 4 bases and J dropped 2; count of bases not matched to a gene: 4. CDR3 length: 14 residues. The CDR3 region has the DNA TGTGCCAGCAGTTCGACTAGCGTCCCCTACGAGCAGTACTTC. It specifies CASSSTSVPYEQYF.

This clonotype was seen repeatedly, ten times or more. V and J are TRBV11-2 and TRBJ1-1; 9 bases align to TRBD1. CDR1 and CDR2 from the germline V gene are SGHAT and FQNNGV. The CDR3 length is 15 residues. V was pared by 5 bases and J by 3 bases, with 7 bases of the junction left unmatched. CDR3 sequence (DNA): TGTGCCAGCAGCCCCCTGGGACAGGGAGACACTGAAGCTTTCTTT. Its translation is CASSPLGQGDTEAFF. Supplemented by reference TRBV11-2 and TRBJ1-1, the full variable domain reads EAGVAQSPRYKIIEKRQSVAFWCNPISGHATLYWYQQILGQGPKLLIQFQNNGVVDDSQLPKDRFSAERLKGVDSTLKIQPAKLEDSAVYLCASSPLGQGDTEAFFGQGTRLTVV.

In its sample, this clonotype was seen many times. CDR3 in DNA: TGTGCCAGCAGCCAACCTTATGATTGGGGGACCTGTAATGAAAAACTGTTTTTT. Protein: CASSQPYDWGTCNEKLFF. The chain is built from TRBV7-3 and TRBJ1-4; D is possibly TRBD1 (5 bases). Germline assignment: CDR1 SGHTA and CDR2 FQGTGA. Between the trimmed V and J ends, which lost 5 bases and 4 bases, there was a span of 23 bases. The length of the CDR3 is 18 residues.

This clonotype appeared a single time. The chain carries TRBV7-9 and TRBJ2-7; possibly TRBD1 for D (6 bases). V was cut by 5 bases and J by 3 bases, with 17 bases left in between. The CDR3 covers 15 residues. Per the germline V gene, CDR1 is SEHNR and CDR2 is FQNEAQ (reference sequence). CDR3 in DNA: TGTGCCAGCAGCCCCCGAAGGACAGCCCACTACGAGCAGTACTTC. This encodes CASSPRRTAHYEQYF.

Ten or more counts support this clonotype. CDR3 sequence (DNA): TGTGCCAGCAGTTACTCCTTGGGCGTGAACACTGAAGCTTTCTTT. It is translated as CASSYSLGVNTEAFF. The J gene is TRBJ1-1, the V gene TRBV6-5; D uncertain. With 0 bases removed from V and 0 bases from J, the gap between germline ends came to 8 bases. The CDR3 extends over 15 amino acids. Germline CDR1 and CDR2: MNHEY and SVGAGI.

The chain has TRBV5-1 and TRBJ2-3, with D tentatively TRBD2 (7 bases). The germline V gene has CDR1 SGHRS and CDR2 YFSETQ. V gave up 6 bases and J gave up 3 bases, with 14 bases separating them. This CDR3 is 14 amino acids long. The CDR3 here is CASNRAGATDTQYF. The DNA of the CDR3 is TGCGCCAGCAACCGGGCGGGGGCGACAGATACGCAGTATTTT.

The chain is built from TRBV29-1 and TRBJ2-7; 14 bases agree with TRBD2. The J segment lost 7 bases and the V segment lost 6 bases, leaving 5 bases of the junction unmatched. Germline CDR1 reads SQVTM; CDR2 reads ANQGSEA. The CDR3 sequence is 13 residues long. CDR3 bases: TGCAGCGTGGGACTAGCGGGAGAACAGGAGCAGTACTTC. As protein: CSVGLAGEQEQYF.

The V gene is TRBV2, the J gene TRBJ2-7, with D perhaps TRBD1 or TRBD2 (5 bases each). CDR3 length equals 15 residues. Germline V gene sequence: CDR1 SNHLY, CDR2 FYNNEI. V dropped 8 bases and J dropped 3 bases, with 20 bases sitting between them. The CDR3 spells CASPGTGTWDYEQYF. The CDR3 DNA reads TGTGCCAGCCCGGGGACGGGGACCTGGGACTACGAGCAGTACTTC.

This clonotype was detected ten times or more. This chain links TRBV6-2 or TRBV6-3 with TRBJ1-5; D is unclear. The CDR3 sequence is 13 residues long. The germline CDR1 and CDR2 sequences are MNHEY and SVGEGT. V shed 6 bases and J shed 3 bases, with 9 bases lying between them. DNA of the CDR3: TGTGCCAGCAGGATGTTTAACAATCAGCCCCAGCATTTT. Translation: CASRMFNNQPQHF.

This clonotype occurred many times. The chain links TRBV7-9 to TRBJ1-2, with D unresolved. CDR3 size: 13 residues. With 8 bases removed from V and 0 bases from J, the gap between germline ends came to 10 bases. Germline V gives CDR1 SEHNR, CDR2 FQNEAQ (reference sequence). In DNA, the CDR3 is TGTGCCAGCTCGAACCTGACTAACTATGGCTACACCTTC. Amino acid sequence: CASSNLTNYGYTF.

This clonotype has a count of ten or more. The genes are TRBV10-3 and TRBJ1-5; TRBD1 agrees at 9 bases. The CDR3 runs to 18 residues. After removal of 4 bases from V and 7 bases from J, the junction contained 17 bases not matched to a gene. CDR1 and CDR2 (germline): ENHRY, SYGVKD. For the CDR3, the DNA is TGTGCCATCAGTGCCATCCGACCGGGACAGGGTCTCAACCAGCCCCAGCATTTT. Its protein is CAISAIRPGQGLNQPQHF.

This clonotype occurred many times. The V and J genes are TRBV7-2 and TRBJ2-7, with 8 bases identical to TRBD1. This CDR3 contains 15 residues. Trimming cost V 7 bases and J 7 bases; bases outside gene matches: 15. CDR1 and CDR2 (germline): SGHTA, FQGNSA. The CDR3 reads CASTRDRWAIGEQYF. The CDR3 DNA reads as TGTGCCAGCACCCGGGACAGGTGGGCGATTGGGGAGCAGTACTTC.

This clonotype was counted once. The rearrangement uses TRBV13 and TRBJ2-7, with 8 positions matching TRBD2. The DNA end is a closer match to TRBJ2-1, so the J assignment may be wrong. CDR1 is PRHDT, CDR2 FYEKMQ, per germline (reference sequence). This CDR3 is built from 16 residues. The CDR3 loop is CASSLGVAGPYNEQFF. CDR3 DNA: TGTGCCAGCAGCTTAGGGGTAGCGGGACCGTACAATGAGCAGTTCTTC.

The V gene is TRBV6-1, the J gene TRBJ1-1, with 8 bases matching TRBD1. J lost 5 bases, V lost 8 bases, and 13 bases had no gene match. Germline lookup yields CDR1 MNHNS and CDR2 SASEGT. The CDR3 covers 15 residues. The chain's CDR3 is CASCGQGTGETEAFF. CDR3 bases: TGTGCCAGCTGTGGACAGGGCACTGGGGAGACTGAAGCTTTCTTT.

This clonotype was found a few times. V usage is TRBV10-3 and J usage is TRBJ2-1, with 12 nucleotides matching TRBD2. The junction had 1 base not matched to a gene; V was cut back by 7 bases and J by 3 bases. CDR3 length: 14 amino acids. Germline V gives CDR1 ENHRY, CDR2 SYGVKD. This CDR3 reads CAITSGRVYNEQFF. The CDR3 DNA follows: TGTGCCATCACTAGCGGGAGGGTCTACAATGAGCAGTTCTTC.

This clonotype was counted ten times or more. The junction departs from germline at one end; a sequencing error may be responsible. The chain employs TRBV24-1 and TRBJ2-7; no clear D. The CDR3 consists of 14 residues. Germline lookup yields CDR1 KGHDR and CDR2 SFDVKD. CDR3 sequence: CATRDSLGSGEQYF. The CDR3 coding sequence is TGTGCCACCAGGGATTCTCTCGGGTCGGGCGAGCAGTACTTC.

The genes are TRBV6-6 and TRBJ1-1; D gene ambiguous. Germline-derived CDR1 and CDR2 are MNHNY and SVGAGI (reference sequence). V lost 6 bases and J lost 5, with 10 bases in between. This CDR3 is built from 12 residues. The CDR3 reads CASRSGVTEAFF. CDR3 sequence (DNA): TGTGCCAGCAGGTCCGGGGTGACTGAAGCTTTCTTT.

J is TRBJ2-6 and V is TRBV9; D might be TRBD1 (5 bases). CDR3 size: 17 residues. CDR1 SGDLS and CDR2 YYNGEE come from the germline V gene. Trimming pared 0 bases from V and 1 base from J, leaving 11 bases between. In nucleotides, the CDR3 is TGTGCCAGCAGCGTAGCGGACATTATTTCTGGGGCCAACGTCCTGACTTTC. It specifies CASSVADIISGANVLTF.

The rearrangement links TRBV10-3 to TRBJ2-7; 10 bases align to TRBD1. Germline V CDR1 and CDR2: ENHRY, SYGVKD. The V gene end was trimmed by 10 bases and the J gene end by 7 bases; junction bases not matched to a gene: 10. The CDR3 spans 13 residues. The CDR3 loop is CASGTGEFNEQYF. The CDR3 DNA reads TGTGCCAGCGGGACAGGGGAGTTCAATGAGCAGTACTTC.

The rearrangement links TRBV7-8 to TRBJ1-5; unclear D gene. In germline, CDR1 is SGHVS, CDR2 FQNEAQ. The CDR3 has 16 amino acids. V was shortened by 1 base and J by 3 bases, with 13 bases between the two germline ends. CDR3 DNA sequence: TGTGCCAGCAGCTTAGGACGTGAAGCTTTCAATCAGCCCCAGCATTTT. Protein: CASSLGREAFNQPQHF.

This clonotype was seen repeatedly, ten times or more. The chain employs TRBV29-1 and TRBJ2-7; TRBD1 aligns across 8 bases. Germline assignment: CDR1 SQVTM and CDR2 ANQGSEA. The V gene end was trimmed by 5 bases and the J gene end by 4 bases; junction bases not matched to a gene: 7. This CDR3 spans 13 amino acids. CDR3 in DNA: TGCAGCGTTCCCGGACAGGGTGATTACGAGCAGTACTTC. Translating gives CSVPGQGDYEQYF.

This clonotype showed up just a few times. The V and J genes are TRBV29-1 and TRBJ1-3; the D is unclear. Deletions cut 7 bases from V and 7 bases from J, with 11 bases between. The CDR3 has 11 amino acids. Germline V lookup: CDR1 SQVTM, CDR2 ANQGSEA. This CDR3 reads CSGGRRNTIYF. DNA for the CDR3: TGCAGCGGCGGACGGAGGAACACCATATATTTT.

The chain joins TRBV15 to TRBJ2-7, with a possible D match to TRBD1 (6 bases). Trimming shortened V by 1 base and J by 7 bases, and 14 bases separated the two germline ends. Germline CDR1 and CDR2: LNHNV and YYDKDF (reference sequence). CDR3 length equals 14 residues. The CDR3 bases are TGTGCCACCAGCAGAGGGGCAGGGGATAATGAGCAGTACTTC. Its translation: CATSRGAGDNEQYF.

A few counts support this clonotype. J is TRBJ2-1 and V is TRBV10-2, with 13 nucleotides matching TRBD2. The V gene's germline CDR1 is WSHSY and CDR2 SAAADI. V shed 6 bases and J 5 bases; nucleotides not matched to a gene: 4. The CDR3 totals 15 residues. The CDR3, as DNA: TGCGCCAGCAGACCCGGGACTAGCGGGAACAATGAGCAGTTCTTC. Amino acids: CASRPGTSGNNEQFF.